Included here is one T cell receptor beta chain sequence, with context. The specificity of this receptor is unknown. Qualities for individual bases were not recorded, and no much larger clone is one base off. The data were taken from a study of graft-versus-host responses after intestinal transplantation (dated by TCRdb to about 2021). Background for the entire study: The transplants that recipients received were multivisceral, liver-intestinal, or isolated intestinal. Every recipient was given anti-thymocyte globulin induction, then maintenance tacrolimus and steroids for around three years. After intestinal transplantation, graft-versus-host and host-versus-graft alloreactive T cell clones in the graft, circulation and bone marrow were tracked using bulk TCR-beta CDR3 sequencing. To identify alloreactive clones, pre-transplant mixed lymphocyte reaction products were sequenced and compared with unstimulated pre-transplant donor and recipient T cells. The cohort enrolled 24 intestinal transplant recipients, one of whom was a retransplant, and a few patients without pretransplant specimens were excluded. A peak of at least 4% donor T cells among recipient peripheral blood mononuclear cells was the definition used for donor T cell macrochimerism. Instead of going to the commercial service, samples from three later patients were sequenced in-house on an Illumina MiSeq and processed with MiXCR.

Results and caveats for the whole study, not just this receptor: GvH clones were detected in recipient bone marrow, and some appeared earlier in ileal mucosa or blood, consistent with an intestinal mucosal origin. The relatively low number and heterogeneity of intestinal transplant patients limited the conclusions. In patients with donor T cell macrochimerism, the allografts had high GvH to HvG T cell clonal ratios. Early after transplant, peak levels of circulating GvH clones were found to be associated with declines in HvG clones.

CDR1 GTSNPN and CDR2 SVGIG are derived from the germline V gene (reference sequence). The junction shows trimming of 0 bases on V and 2 bases on J, plus 23 bases between the germline ends. The cysteine opens and the phenylalanine closes a CDR3 of 18 amino acids. The DNA shown is the 54-base CDR3, in frame from base 1. The intended sense of this specimen's time point label: cells obtained before transplantation from donor or recipient. CD3+CD4+ and CD3+CD8+ populations were FACS-sorted from unstimulated pre-transplant donor and recipient cells taken from spleen or lymph nodes. Libraries were prepared through the immunoSEQ multiplex PCR assay. For most patients, genomic DNA was isolated with the Qiagen DNeasy Blood and Tissue Kit and sent frozen to Adaptive Biotechnologies for TCR sequencing. For most patients, high-throughput TCR-beta CDR3 sequencing of genomic DNA was performed by Adaptive Biotechnologies. The authors' analysis ran thus. Adaptive's ImmunoSEQ software supplied the TCR sequencing data for 15 to 20 patients, while MiXCR and VDJtools were used to process a few other patients. To correct CD4 versus CD8 sorting errors, sequences present in both subsets at a frequency ratio below 5:1 were removed. CDR3 nucleotide sequences shared between donor and recipient were removed because the origin of such sequences could not be assigned. To count as alloreactive, a clone needed at least 2-fold expansion over unstimulated cells and a minimum CFSE-low frequency of 0.002% (template counts) or 0.001% (read counts). Clones were considered mappable if detected in sequenced pre-transplant spleen, lymph node, or MLR CFSE-low populations of the donor or recipient. The cumulative frequency of alloreactive clones was calculated as a percentage of all sequences, weighted by copy number. The immuneACCESS repertoire file appears here via TCRdb, limited to in-frame rearrangements. These files lack a portion of the clones; in checked studies, under half of the deficit traces to unresolved V genes, and the cause of the others is not known. D and trimming were read from the DNA, whereas the V and J calls and clone size are those reported in that table. Within this sample are 130,000 or so clones, with roughly 91% of them counted one time only. Clones ranked in the top ten supply approximately 0.2% of the sample.

The sequencing used unstimulated CD4+ T cells sorted from spleen or lymph node cells, collected before intestinal transplant. This sequence was found in a human donor who received an intestinal transplant. Here the chain combines TRBV30 and TRBJ2-7; TRBD2 is perhaps the D gene, given 6 matching bases. The nucleotide sequence is TGTGCCTGGAGTGTACGATCCCTAGCGCAGGCTGAAACCTACGAGCAGTACTTC. Its protein reads: CAWSVRSLAQAETYEQYF.